This T cell receptor beta chain is drawn from a study of CD8+CD57+ T cells in acquired aplastic anemia. Germline V gives CDR1 LNHDA, CDR2 SQIVND (reference sequence). This CDR3 is 17 amino acids long. The V segment lost 5 bases and the J segment 7 bases; nucleotides outside the gene matches: 9. Regarding this clonotype: What it binds is not known.

TCR beta VDJ and CDR3 profiles were obtained from a genomic DNA template. Each CDR3 protein is one row after TCRdb ran MiXCR on the reads. The sample lists 250,000 to 350,000 distinct CDR3 sequences, roughly three fifths occurring once. Study observations and caveats: About 30 was the count of CD8+ CDR3 sequences that patients shared with controls.

The sample comprised sorted CD4+, CD8+, or CD8+CD57+ T cells (not recorded which) from PBMCs. The receptor's source is a human donor with severe aplastic anemia or a healthy control (not recorded which). This rearrangement joins TRBV19 to TRBJ1-6; 12 nucleotides line up with TRBD1. The DNA of the CDR3 is TGTGCCAGTAGTGCACCGGGACAGGGGGCGAAAAATTCACCCCTCCACTTT. It is translated as CASSAPGQGAKNSPLHF.